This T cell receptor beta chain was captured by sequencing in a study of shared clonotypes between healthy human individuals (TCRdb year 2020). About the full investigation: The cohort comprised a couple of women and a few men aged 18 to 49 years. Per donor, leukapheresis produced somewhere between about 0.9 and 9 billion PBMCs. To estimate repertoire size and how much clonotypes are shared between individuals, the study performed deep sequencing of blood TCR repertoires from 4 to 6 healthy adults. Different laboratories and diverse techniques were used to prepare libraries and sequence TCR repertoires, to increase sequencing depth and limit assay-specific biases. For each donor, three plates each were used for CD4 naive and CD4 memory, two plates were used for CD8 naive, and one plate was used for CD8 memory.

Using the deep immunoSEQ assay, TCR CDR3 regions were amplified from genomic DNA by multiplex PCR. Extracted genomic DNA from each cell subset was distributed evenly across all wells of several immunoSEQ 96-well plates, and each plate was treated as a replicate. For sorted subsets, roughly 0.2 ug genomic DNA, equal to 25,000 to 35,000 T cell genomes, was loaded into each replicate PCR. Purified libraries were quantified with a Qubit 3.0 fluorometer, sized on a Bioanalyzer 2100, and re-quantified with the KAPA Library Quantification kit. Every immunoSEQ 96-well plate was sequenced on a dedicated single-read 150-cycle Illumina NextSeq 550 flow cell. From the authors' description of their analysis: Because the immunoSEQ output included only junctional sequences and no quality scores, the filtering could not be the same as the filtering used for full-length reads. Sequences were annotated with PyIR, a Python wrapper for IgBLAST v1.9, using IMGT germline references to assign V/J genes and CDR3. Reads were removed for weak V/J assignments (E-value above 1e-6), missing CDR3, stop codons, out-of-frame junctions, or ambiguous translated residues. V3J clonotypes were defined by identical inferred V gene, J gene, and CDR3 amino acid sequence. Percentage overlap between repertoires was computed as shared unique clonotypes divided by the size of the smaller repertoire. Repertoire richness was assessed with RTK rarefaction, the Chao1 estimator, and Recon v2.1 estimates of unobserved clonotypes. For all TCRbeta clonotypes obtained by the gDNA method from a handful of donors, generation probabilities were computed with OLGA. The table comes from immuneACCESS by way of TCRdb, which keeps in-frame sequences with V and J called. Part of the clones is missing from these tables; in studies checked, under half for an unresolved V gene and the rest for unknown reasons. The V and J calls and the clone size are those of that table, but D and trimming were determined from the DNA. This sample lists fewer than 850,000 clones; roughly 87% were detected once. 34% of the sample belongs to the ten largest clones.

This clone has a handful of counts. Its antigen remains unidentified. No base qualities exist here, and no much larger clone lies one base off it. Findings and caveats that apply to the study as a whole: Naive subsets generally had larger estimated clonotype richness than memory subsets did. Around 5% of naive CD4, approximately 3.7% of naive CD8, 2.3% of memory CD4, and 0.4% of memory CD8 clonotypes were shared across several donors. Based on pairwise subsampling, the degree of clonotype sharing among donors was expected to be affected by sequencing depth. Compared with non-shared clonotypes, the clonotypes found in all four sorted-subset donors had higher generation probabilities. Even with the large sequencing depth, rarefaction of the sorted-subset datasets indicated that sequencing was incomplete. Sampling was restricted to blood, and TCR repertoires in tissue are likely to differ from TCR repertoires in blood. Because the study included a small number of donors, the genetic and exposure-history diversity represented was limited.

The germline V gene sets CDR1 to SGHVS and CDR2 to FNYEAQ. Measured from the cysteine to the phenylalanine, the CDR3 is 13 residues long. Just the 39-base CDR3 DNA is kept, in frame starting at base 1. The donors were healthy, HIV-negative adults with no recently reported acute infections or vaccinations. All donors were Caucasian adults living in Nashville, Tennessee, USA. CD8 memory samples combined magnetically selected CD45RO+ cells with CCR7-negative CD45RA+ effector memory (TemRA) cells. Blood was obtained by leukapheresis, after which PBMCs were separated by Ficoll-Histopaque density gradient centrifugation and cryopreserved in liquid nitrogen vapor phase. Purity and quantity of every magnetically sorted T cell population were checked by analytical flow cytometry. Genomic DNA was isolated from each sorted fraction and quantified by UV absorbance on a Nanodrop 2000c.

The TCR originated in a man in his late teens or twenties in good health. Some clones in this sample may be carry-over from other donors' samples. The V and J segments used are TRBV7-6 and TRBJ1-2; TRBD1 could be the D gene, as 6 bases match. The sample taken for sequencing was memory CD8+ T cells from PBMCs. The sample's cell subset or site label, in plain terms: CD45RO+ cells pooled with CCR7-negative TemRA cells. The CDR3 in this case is CASGGGLSYGYTF. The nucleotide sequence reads TGTGCGTCTGGAGGGGGTCTCAGCTATGGCTACACCTTC.